This T cell receptor (beta chain) was profiled in a study of blood T cells in healthy people across ages. The CDR3 is made up of 16 amino acids. V lost 4 bases, J lost 5 bases, and 15 bases lay in between. CDR1 MGHRA and CDR2 YSYEKL come from the germline V gene. The authors ran a second PCR of about 6 to 11 cycles using a sample-barcoded 5' primer and a J-beta primer mix. Tagging of each cDNA molecule was performed by a template-switch adaptor with 12 random nucleotides. TCRdb used MiXCR to reprocess the 5' RACE reads, holding one entry per CDR3 protein. The data hold around 800,000 distinct CDR3 sequences, with approximately 44% observed a single time.

This chain joins TRBV4-1 and TRBJ1-6; no clear D gene. This receptor was identified in a man aged 55 to 69 in good health. The source material was blood. CDR3 loop: CASSPRGGFDNSPLHF. The DNA for the CDR3 is TGCGCCAGCAGCCCCCGCGGCGGGTTTGATAATTCACCCCTCCACTTT.